The entry that follows covers one TCR beta chain sequence. This entry is derived from a study of blood T cell repertoires in COVID-19. The overall study: Acute and convalescent COVID-19 samples came from the United States, Italy and Spain. PBMCs, B-cell-depleted T cells, or T cells provided the cDNA or gDNA that made up the material.

Per the original methods: Nucleated cell number was recorded as an estimate derived from reference gene primer amplification. Method: immunoSEQ multiplex PCR; TCRdb's copy keeps in-frame clones and lacks some. D and trimming were read from the DNA, whereas the V and J calls and clone size are those reported in that table. This sample has about 160,000 clones, with 78% found just once. The CDR3 totals 14 residues. V gave up 2 bases and J gave up 6 bases, with 8 bases separating them. Looked up from germline, CDR1 is MNHEY and CDR2 is SVGAGI. The origin of this receptor is a woman of 80 years or more with acute or convalescent COVID-19. The J gene is TRBJ1-6, the V gene TRBV6-5, with no clear D. Sequenced input: peripheral blood. The CDR3 is CASSYARINSPLHF. The CDR3 bases are TGTGCCAGCAGTTACGCCAGGATTAATTCACCCCTCCACTTT.